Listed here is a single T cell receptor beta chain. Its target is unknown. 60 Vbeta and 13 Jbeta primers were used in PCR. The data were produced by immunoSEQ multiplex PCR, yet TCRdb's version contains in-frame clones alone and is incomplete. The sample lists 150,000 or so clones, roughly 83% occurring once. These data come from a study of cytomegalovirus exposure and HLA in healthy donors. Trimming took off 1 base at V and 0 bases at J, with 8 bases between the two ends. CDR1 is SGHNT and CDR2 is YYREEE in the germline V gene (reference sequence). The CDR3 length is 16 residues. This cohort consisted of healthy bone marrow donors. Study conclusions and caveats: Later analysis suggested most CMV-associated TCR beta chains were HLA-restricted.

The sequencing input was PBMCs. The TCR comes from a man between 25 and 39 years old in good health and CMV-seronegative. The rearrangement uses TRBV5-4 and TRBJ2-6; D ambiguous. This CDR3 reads CASSLYWSSGANVLTF. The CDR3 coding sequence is TGTGCCAGCAGCTTGTATTGGAGCTCTGGGGCCAACGTCCTGACTTTC.